This TCR beta chain was retrieved from a study of CD8 T cells in ankylosing spondylitis. Whole-study findings and limits: The authors reported significant enrichment of disease-linked clones in matched ankylosing spondylitis synovial fluid. Apparently characteristic of ankylosing spondylitis blood was a TCR beta motif (about 8 highly homologous variants). In the blood and synovial fluid of reactive arthritis, some motif variants had been previously reported.

On this clonotype: Its target is not known. A much more abundant neighbour one base away suggests this may be a read error.

The length of the CDR3 is 14 residues. Germline assignment: CDR1 DFQATT and CDR2 SNEGSKA (reference sequence). The J segment lost 4 bases and the V segment lost 5 bases, leaving 8 bases of the junction unmatched. TCRdb independently ran MiXCR on the 5' RACE reads; one entry per CDR3 protein. Seen here are fewer than 450,000 distinct CDR3 sequences, roughly 17% observed once, and the top ten hold 1%. The source of this sequence is a male donor with ankylosing spondylitis. This sequence joins TRBV20-1 and TRBJ1-3; 7 bases are a match to TRBD1. The sample comprised blood, either unsorted or a sorted T cell fraction (not recorded which). CDR3 residues: CSAHDRVKGNTIYF. The CDR3 DNA sequence: TGCAGTGCTCATGACAGGGTGAAAGGAAACACCATATATTTT.